The rows below give T cell receptor beta chains drawn from one sample of a study of OX40 agonist ivuxolimab in advanced cancers. Method: immunoSEQ multiplex PCR; TCRdb's copy keeps in-frame clones and lacks some. The profile shows roughly 93,000 clones, 84% of them singletons. Material: CD4+ or CD8+ T cells sorted from blood, obtained in a trial of the OX40 agonist ivuxolimab. These receptors were collected from an adult with an advanced solid tumor such as melanoma, head and neck, liver or kidney cancer. The CDR3 runs from the conserved cysteine through the conserved F or W. The D gene is left open where the match is weak. A clone size is listed for some rows: how often the clone was seen (once, few, many), or a class if it is expanded.

v_call	clone_size	j_call	d_call	cdr3_aa	cdr3_nt
TRBV6-6	few	TRBJ1-5	-	CASSYSKRNQPQHF	TGTGCCAGCAGTTACTCAAAAAGGAATCAGCCCCAGCATTTT
TRBV7-2	few	TRBJ1-5	-	CASSSGVNQPQHF	TGTGCCAGCAGCTCGGGTGTCAATCAGCCCCAGCATTTT
TRBV12-5	once	TRBJ2-5	-	CASGLKAGAFGETQYF	TGTGCTAGTGGTTTGAAGGCAGGCGCTTTTGGAGAGACCCAGTACTTC
TRBV11-2	-	TRBJ1-2	-	CASSLFRQPEGYTF	TGTGCCAGCAGCTTATTCAGACAGCCAGAGGGATACACCTTC
TRBV7-6	-	TRBJ2-7	-	CASSSGPLYEQYF	TGTGCCAGCAGCTCAGGACCCCTCTACGAGCAGTACTTC
TRBV6-5	-	TRBJ2-5	-	CASSYSESETQYF	TGTGCCAGCAGTTACTCGGAGAGTGAGACCCAGTACTTC
TRBV7-2	-	TRBJ2-3	TRBD2	CASSLDGAGGTDTQYF	TGTGCCAGCAGCTTAGACGGTGCGGGGGGAACAGATACGCAGTATTTT
TRBV20-1	once	TRBJ1-2	-	CSARGPPGYTF	TGCAGTGCTAGGGGTCCCCCTGGCTACACCTTC
TRBV7-9	-	TRBJ2-5	TRBD1	CASSSTQGALRRYQETQYF	TGTGCCAGCAGTTCAACCCAGGGGGCCCTACGCCGATACCAAGAGACCCAGTACTTC
TRBV11-3	-	TRBJ1-5	-	CASSRSYICNQPQHF	TGTGCCAGCAGCCGAAGTTACATTTGCAATCAGCCCCAGCATTTT
TRBV19	-	TRBJ1-2	TRBD1	CASRNRDRELRGYTF	TGTGCCAGTAGAAACCGGGACAGGGAATTGCGGGGCTACACCTTC